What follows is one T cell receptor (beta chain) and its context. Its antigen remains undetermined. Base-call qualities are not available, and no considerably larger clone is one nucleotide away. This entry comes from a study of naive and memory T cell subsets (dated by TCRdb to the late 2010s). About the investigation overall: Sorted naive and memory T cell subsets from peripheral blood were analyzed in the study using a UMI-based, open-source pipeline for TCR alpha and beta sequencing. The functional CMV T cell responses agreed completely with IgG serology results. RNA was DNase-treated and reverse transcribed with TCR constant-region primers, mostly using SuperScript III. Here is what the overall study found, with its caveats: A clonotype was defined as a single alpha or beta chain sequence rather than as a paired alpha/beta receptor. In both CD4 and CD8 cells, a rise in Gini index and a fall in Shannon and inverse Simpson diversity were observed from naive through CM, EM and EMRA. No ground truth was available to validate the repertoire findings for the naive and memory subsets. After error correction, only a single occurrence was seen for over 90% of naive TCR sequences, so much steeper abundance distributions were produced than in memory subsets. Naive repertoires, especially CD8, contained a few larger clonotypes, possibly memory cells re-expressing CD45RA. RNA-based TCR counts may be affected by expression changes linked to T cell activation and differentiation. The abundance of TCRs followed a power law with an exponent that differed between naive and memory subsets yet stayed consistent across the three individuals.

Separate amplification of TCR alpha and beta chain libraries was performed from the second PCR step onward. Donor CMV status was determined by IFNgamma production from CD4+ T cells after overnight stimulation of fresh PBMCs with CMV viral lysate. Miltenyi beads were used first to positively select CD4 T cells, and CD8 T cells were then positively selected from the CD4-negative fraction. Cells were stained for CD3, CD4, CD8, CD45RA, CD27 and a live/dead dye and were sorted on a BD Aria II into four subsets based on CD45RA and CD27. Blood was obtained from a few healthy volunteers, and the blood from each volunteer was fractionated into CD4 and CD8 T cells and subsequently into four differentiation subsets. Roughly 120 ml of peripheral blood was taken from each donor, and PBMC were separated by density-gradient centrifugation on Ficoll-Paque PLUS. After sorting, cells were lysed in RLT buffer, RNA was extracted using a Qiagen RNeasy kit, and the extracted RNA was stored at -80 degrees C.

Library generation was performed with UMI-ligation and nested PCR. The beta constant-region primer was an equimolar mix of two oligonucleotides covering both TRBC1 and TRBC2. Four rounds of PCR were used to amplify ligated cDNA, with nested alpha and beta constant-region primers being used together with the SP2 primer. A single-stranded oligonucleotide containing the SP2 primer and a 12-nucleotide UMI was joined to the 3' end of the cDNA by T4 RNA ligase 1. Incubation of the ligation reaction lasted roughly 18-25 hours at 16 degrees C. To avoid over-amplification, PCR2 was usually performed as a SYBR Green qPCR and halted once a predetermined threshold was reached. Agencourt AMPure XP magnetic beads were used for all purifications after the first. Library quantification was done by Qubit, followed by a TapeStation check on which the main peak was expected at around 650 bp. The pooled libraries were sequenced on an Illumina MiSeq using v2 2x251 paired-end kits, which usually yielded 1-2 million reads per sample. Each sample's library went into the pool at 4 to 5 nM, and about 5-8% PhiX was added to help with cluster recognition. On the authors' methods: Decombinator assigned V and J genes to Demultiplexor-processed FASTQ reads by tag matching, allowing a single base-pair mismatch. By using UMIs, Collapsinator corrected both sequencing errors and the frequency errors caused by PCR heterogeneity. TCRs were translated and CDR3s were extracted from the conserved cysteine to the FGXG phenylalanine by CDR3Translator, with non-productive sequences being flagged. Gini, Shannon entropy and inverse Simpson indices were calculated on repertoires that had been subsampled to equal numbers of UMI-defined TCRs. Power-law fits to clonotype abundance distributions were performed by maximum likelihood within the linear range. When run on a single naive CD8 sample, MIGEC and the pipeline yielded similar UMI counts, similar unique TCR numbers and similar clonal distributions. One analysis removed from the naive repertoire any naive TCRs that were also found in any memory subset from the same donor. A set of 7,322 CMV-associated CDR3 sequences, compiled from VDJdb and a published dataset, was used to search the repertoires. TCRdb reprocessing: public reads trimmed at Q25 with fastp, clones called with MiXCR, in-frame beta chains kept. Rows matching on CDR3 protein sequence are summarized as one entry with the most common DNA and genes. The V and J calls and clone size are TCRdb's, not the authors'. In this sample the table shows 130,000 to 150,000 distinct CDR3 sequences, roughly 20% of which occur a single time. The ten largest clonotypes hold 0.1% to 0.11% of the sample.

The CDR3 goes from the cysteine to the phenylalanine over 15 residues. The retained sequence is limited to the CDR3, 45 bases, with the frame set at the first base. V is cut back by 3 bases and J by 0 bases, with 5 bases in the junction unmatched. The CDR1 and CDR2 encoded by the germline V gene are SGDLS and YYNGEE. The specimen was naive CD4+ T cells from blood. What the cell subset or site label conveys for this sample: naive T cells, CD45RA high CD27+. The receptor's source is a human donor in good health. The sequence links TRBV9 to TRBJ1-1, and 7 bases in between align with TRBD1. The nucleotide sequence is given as TGTGCCAGCAGCGCGAACAGGGGTATGAACACTGAAGCTTTCTTT. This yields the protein CASSANRGMNTEAFF.